This TCR beta chain was profiled in a study of cytomegalovirus exposure and HLA in healthy donors. Primers included in the PCR were 60 Vbeta and 13 Jbeta primers. The data were produced by immunoSEQ multiplex PCR, yet TCRdb's version contains in-frame clones alone and is incomplete. This sample has 150,000 to 180,000 clones, with around 70% found just once. This clone was observed a few times. Germline values: CDR1 MGHRA, CDR2 YSYEKL. The CDR3 is made up of 17 amino acids. Losses at the gene ends were 1 base for V and 1 base for J; bases not matched to a gene: 4. The chain has TRBV4-1 and TRBJ2-2; 9 bases line up with TRBD2. This TCR was recovered from a man aged 25-45 years in good health and CMV-seronegative. The sequencing sample was made of PBMCs. Here the CDR3 reads CASSQGGAGGNTGELFF. CDR3 coding DNA: TGCGCCAGCAGCCAAGGGGGAGCGGGGGGGAACACCGGGGAGCTGTTTTTT.